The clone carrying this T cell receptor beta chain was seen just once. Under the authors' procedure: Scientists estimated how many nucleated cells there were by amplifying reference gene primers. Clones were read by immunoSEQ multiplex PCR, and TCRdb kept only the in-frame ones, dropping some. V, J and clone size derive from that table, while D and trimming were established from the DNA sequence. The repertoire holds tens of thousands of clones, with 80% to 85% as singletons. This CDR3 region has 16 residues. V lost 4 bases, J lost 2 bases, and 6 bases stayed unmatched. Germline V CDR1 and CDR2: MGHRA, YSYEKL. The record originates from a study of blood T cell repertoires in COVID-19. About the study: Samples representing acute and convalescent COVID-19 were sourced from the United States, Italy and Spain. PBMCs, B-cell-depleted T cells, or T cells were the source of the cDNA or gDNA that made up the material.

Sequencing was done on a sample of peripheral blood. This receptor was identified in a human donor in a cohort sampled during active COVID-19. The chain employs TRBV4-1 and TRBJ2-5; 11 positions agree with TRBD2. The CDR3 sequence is CASSLTSGGRQETQYF. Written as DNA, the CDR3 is TGCGCCAGCAGCCTTACTAGCGGGGGCCGGCAAGAGACCCAGTACTTC.